The T cell receptor beta chain described here comes from a study of identical twins. Study outcomes and limitations: Carriage of fewer insertions was seen in abundant cord blood beta clonotypes, whereas memory repertoires showed none. Researchers caution that invariant MAIT and iNKT cells could partly confound zero-insertion analyses.

This CDR3 contains 16 residues. Per germline, CDR1 SGHAT and CDR2 FQNNGV. Trimming removed 4 bases at V and 3 bases at J, with 19 bases between. As to this clonotype: Antigen specificity is unknown.

In TCRdb, the 5' RACE reads were re-called with MiXCR into one record per CDR3 protein. The sample lists 510,000 or so distinct CDR3 sequences; about 16% were seen once. The same data also went into a second study, on yellow fever vaccine responses in identical twins.

The genes are TRBV11-2 and TRBJ2-7; TRBD2 is a possible D gene (7 bases). Sequenced material: CD4+ T cells sorted from blood. This clonotype was sampled from a woman aged 18-30 years in good health. The CDR3 reads CASSSGGGRGGYEQYF. Here the CDR3 DNA reads TGTGCCAGCAGCTCCGGTGGGGGAAGGGGGGGCTACGAGCAGTACTTC.